One and the same sample provided the 5 T cell receptor beta chains below, sequenced in a study of T cells after somatic rescue of genetic block. The data were produced by immunoSEQ multiplex PCR, yet TCRdb's version contains in-frame clones alone and is incomplete. The sample has tens of thousands of clones; around 96% are singletons. Sequenced input: peripheral blood mononuclear cells (PBMCs). Source of these receptors: a child less than two years old.

The chain uses TRBV29-1 and TRBJ1-2; no firm D call. The CDR3 extends over 15 amino acids. V lost 4 bases and J 0 bases, leaving 15 bases between the germline ends. Looked up from germline, CDR1 is SQVTM and CDR2 is ANQGSEA. The DNA for the CDR3 is TGCAGCGTTGTCTCGCAGCGTCCCCCTAACTATGGCTACACCTTC. Amino acid sequence: CSVVSQRPPNYGYTF.

The genes are TRBV18 and TRBJ1-4; tentatively, D is TRBD1 (5 bases). The CDR3 is 15 amino acids. Trimming pared 3 bases from V and 3 bases from J, leaving 11 bases between. The germline CDR1 and CDR2 sequences are KGHSH and LQKENI. CDR3: CASSPGEGPNEKLFF. The CDR3, as DNA: TGTGCCAGCTCACCGGGGGAAGGGCCTAATGAAAAACTGTTTTTT.

V gene TRBV13 combines with J gene TRBJ1-4; 10 bases fit TRBD1. V shed 6 bases and J 8 bases; nucleotides not matched to a gene: 0. The CDR3 consists of 12 residues. Per germline, CDR1 PRHDT and CDR2 FYEKMQ (reference sequence). This CDR3 reads CASRTGGEKLFF. CDR3 DNA: TGTGCCAGCAGGACAGGGGGCGAAAAACTGTTTTTT.

J is TRBJ2-5 and V is TRBV6-5; D is uncertain. The V gene lost 0 bases and the J gene lost 1 base, with 12 bases spanning the gap. The germline CDR1 and CDR2 sequences are MNHEY and SVGAGI. The CDR3 is made up of 16 amino acids. The chain's CDR3 is CASSYSRKGPQETQYF. CDR3 coding DNA: TGTGCCAGCAGTTACTCACGGAAAGGGCCCCAAGAGACCCAGTACTTC.

This rearrangement joins TRBV28 to TRBJ1-5; D is undetermined. Between the trimmed V and J ends, which lost 2 bases and 0 bases, there was a span of 11 bases. The CDR3 has 16 amino acids. CDR1 is MDHEN, CDR2 SYDVKM, per germline. CDR3 region: CASSLGVFYSNQPQHF. CDR3 bases: TGTGCCAGCAGTTTAGGCGTCTTTTATAGCAATCAGCCCCAGCATTTT.